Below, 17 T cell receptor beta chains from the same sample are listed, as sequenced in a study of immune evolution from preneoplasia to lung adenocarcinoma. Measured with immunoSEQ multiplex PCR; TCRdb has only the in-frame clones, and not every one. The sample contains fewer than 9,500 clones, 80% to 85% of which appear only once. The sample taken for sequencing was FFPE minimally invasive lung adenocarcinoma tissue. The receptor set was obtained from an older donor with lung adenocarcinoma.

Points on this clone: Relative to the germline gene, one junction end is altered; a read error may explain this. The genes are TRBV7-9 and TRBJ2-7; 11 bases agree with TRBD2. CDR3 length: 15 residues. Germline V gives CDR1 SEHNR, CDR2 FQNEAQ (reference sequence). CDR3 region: CASSPGTSGSYEQHF. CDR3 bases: TGTGCCAGCAGCCCCGGGACTAGCGGCTCCTACGAGCAGCACTTC.

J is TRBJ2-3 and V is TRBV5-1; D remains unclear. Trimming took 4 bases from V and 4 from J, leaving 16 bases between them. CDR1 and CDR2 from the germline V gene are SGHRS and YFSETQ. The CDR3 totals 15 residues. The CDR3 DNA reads TGCGCCAGCAGCGCAGGATCCTCACTCCCAGATACGCAGTATTTT. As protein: CASSAGSSLPDTQYF.

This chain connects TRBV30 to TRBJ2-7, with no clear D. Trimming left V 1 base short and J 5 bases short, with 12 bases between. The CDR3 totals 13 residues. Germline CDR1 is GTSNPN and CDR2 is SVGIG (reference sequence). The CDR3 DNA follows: TGTGCCTGGAGTGAATCACAGTACCACGAGCAGTACTTC. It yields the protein CAWSESQYHEQYF.

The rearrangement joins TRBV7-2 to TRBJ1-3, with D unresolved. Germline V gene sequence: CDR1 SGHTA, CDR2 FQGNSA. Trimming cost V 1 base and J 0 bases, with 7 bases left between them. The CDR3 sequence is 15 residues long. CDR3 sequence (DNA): TGTGCCAGCAGCTTAGGGCCAAACTCTGGAAACACCATATATTTT. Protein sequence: CASSLGPNSGNTIYF.

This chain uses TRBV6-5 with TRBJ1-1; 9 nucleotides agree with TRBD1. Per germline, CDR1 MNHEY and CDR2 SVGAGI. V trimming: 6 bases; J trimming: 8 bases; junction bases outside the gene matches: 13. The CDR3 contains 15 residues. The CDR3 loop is CASRRGQGVGGEAFF. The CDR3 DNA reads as TGTGCCAGCAGAAGGGGACAGGGTGTTGGGGGAGAAGCTTTCTTT.

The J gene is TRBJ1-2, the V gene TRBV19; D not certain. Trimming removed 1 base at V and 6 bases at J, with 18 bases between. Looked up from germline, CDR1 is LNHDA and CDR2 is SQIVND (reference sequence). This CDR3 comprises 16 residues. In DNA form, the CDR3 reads TGTGCCAGTAGTATAGGTGGACTCCCCATACGTCATGGCTACACCTTC. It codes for CASSIGGLPIRHGYTF.

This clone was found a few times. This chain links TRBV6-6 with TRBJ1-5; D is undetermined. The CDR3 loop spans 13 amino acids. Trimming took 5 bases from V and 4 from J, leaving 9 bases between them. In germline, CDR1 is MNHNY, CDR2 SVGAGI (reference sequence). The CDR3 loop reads CASSPGNNQPQHF. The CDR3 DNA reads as TGTGCCAGCAGTCCCGGCAATAATCAGCCCCAGCATTTT.

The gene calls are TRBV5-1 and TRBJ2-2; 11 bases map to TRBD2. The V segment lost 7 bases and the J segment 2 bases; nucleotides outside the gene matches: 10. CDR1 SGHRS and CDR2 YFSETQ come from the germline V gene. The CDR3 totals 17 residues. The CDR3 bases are TGCGCCAGCTCGCGCCTTACTAGCGGGAGCAACACCGGGGAGCTGTTTTTT. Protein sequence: CASSRLTSGSNTGELFF. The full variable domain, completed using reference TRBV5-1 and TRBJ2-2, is KAGVTQTPRYLIKTRGQQVTLSCSPISGHRSVSWYQQTPGQGLQFLFEYFSETQRNKGNFPGRFSGRQFSNSRSEMNVSTLELGDSALYLCASSRLTSGSNTGELFFGEGSRLTVL.

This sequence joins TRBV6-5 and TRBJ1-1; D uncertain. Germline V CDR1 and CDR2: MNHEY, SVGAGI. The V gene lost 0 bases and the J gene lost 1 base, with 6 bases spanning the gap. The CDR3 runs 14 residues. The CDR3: CASSYSNGNTEAFF. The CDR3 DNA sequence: TGTGCCAGCAGTTACTCGAACGGGAACACTGAAGCTTTCTTT.

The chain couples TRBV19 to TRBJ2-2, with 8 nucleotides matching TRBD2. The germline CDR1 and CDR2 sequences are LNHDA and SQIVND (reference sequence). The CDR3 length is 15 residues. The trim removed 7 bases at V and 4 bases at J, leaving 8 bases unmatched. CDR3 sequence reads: CASTRAGGFTGELFF. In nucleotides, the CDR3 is TGTGCCAGTACAAGGGCGGGAGGATTCACCGGGGAGCTGTTTTTT. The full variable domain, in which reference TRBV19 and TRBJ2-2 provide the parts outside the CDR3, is DGGITQSPKYLFRKEGQNVTLSCEQNLNHDAMYWYRQDPGQGLRLIYYSQIVNDFQKGDIAEGYSVSREKKESFPLTVTSAQKNPTAFYLCASTRAGGFTGELFFGEGSRLTVL.

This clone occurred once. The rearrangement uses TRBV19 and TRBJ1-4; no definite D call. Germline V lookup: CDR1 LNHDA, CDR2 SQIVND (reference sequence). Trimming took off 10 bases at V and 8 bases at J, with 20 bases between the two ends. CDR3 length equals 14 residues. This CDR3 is CATSTSRSGEKLFF. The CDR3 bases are TGTGCCACTTCGACCTCGCGATCGGGCGAAAAACTGTTTTTT. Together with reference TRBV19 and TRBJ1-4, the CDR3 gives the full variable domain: DGGITQSPKYLFRKEGQNVTLSCEQNLNHDAMYWYRQDPGQGLRLIYYSQIVNDFQKGDIAEGYSVSREKKESFPLTVTSAQKNPTAFYLCATSTSRSGEKLFFGSGTQLSVL.

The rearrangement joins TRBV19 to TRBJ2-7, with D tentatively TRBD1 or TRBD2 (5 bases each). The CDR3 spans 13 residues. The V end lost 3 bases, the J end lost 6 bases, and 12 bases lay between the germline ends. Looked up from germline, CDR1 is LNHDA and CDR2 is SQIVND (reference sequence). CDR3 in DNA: TGTGCCAGTAGTATTGGGGGACCGGCCGAGCAGTACTTC. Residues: CASSIGGPAEQYF.

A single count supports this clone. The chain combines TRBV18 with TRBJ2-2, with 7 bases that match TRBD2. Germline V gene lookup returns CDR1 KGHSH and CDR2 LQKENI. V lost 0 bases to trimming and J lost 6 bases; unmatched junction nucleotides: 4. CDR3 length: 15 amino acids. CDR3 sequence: CASSPPAGAPGELFF. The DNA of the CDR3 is TGTGCCAGCTCACCACCTGCGGGAGCGCCCGGGGAGCTGTTTTTT.

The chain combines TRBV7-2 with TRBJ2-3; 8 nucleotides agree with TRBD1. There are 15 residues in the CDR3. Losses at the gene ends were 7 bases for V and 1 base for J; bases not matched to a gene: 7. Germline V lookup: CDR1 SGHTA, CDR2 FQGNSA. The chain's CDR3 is CASNTRGQGTDTQYF. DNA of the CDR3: TGTGCCAGCAACACCAGGGGGCAAGGCACAGATACGCAGTATTTT.

The CDR3 is CASRTAPSGRTDTQYF. CDR3 nucleotide sequence: TGCGCCAGCAGGACCGCGCCTAGCGGGAGAACGGATACGCAGTATTTT. V gene TRBV5-1 combines with J gene TRBJ2-3; 10 bases fit TRBD2. From germline, CDR1 is SGHRS and CDR2 YFSETQ. This CDR3 comprises 16 residues. V shed 5 bases, J shed 6 bases, and the junction held 12 bases outside the gene matches.

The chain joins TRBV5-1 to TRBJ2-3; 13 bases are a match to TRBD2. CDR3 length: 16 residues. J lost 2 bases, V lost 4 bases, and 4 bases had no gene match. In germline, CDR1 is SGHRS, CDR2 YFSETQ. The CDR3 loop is CASSPGTSGITDTQYF. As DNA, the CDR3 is TGCGCCAGCAGCCCTGGGACTAGCGGGATCACAGATACGCAGTATTTT.

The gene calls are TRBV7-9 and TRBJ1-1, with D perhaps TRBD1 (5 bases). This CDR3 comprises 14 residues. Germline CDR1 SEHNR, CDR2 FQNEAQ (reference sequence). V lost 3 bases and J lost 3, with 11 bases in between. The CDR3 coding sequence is TGTGCCAGCAGCTTGGGGGGAGGGGACACTGAAGCTTTCTTT. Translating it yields CASSLGGGDTEAFF.